Described below is a single T cell receptor beta chain sequence and its context. CDR1 LNHDA and CDR2 SQIVND come from the germline V gene (reference sequence). The CDR3 loop spans 14 amino acids. The V and J ends lost 6 bases and 3 bases respectively, with 12 bases between them. Original processing notes: It was from reference gene primer amplification that nucleated cell counts were estimated. TCRdb's copy holds only in-frame clones and misses some; the assay was immunoSEQ multiplex PCR. V and J calls and clone size are given by that table; D and trimming were obtained from the DNA. The sample carries under 150,000 clones, roughly 90% recorded once. The source of the sample is a study of blood T cell repertoires in COVID-19. Study background: In each case, the material was cDNA or gDNA derived from T cells, B-cell-depleted T cells, or PBMCs.

The chain links TRBV19 to TRBJ1-3, with D maybe TRBD1 (5 bases). Sequencing was done on a sample of peripheral blood. This clonotype originated in a man aged 50 to 59 with acute or convalescent COVID-19. Here the CDR3 reads CASRGRGDGNTIYF. CDR3 in DNA: TGTGCCAGTAGAGGAAGGGGTGATGGAAACACCATATATTTT.